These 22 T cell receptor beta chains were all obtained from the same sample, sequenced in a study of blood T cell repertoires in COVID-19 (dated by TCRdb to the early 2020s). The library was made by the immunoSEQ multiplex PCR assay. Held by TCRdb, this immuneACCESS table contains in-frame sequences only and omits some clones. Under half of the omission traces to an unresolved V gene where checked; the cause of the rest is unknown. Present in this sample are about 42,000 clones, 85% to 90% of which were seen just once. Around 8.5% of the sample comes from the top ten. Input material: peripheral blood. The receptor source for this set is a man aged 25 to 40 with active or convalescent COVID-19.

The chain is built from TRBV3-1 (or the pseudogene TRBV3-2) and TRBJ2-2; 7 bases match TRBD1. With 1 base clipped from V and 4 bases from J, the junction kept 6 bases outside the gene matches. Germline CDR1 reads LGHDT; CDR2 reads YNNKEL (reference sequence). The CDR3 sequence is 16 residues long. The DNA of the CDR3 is TGTGCCAGCAGCCAAGGACAGGGTGTGACCACCGGGGAGCTGTTTTTT. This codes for CASSQGQGVTTGELFF.

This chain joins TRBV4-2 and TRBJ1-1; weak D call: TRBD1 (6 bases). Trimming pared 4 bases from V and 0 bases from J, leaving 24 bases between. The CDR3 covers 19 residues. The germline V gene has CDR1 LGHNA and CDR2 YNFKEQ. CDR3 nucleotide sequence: TGTGCCAGCAGCCCTCAATCGGGACAAGGGTGGAAGATGAACACTGAAGCTTTCTTT. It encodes CASSPQSGQGWKMNTEAFF.

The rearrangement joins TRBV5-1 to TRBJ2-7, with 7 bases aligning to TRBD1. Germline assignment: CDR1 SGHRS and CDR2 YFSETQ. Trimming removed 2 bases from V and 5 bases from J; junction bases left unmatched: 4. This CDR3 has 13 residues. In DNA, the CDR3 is TGCGCCAGCAGCTTCACAGGGGTGGACGAGCAGTACTTC. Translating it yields CASSFTGVDEQYF.

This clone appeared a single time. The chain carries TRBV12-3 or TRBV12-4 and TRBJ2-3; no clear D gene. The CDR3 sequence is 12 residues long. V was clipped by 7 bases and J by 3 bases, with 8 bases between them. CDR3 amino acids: CASIGGTDTQYF. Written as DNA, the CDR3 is TGTGCCAGCATCGGTGGTACAGATACGCAGTATTTT.

The CDR3 DNA is TGTGCCAGCAGTTTAGGGCAGGTGAACATTCAGTACTTC. It codes for CASSLGQVNIQYF. This chain joins TRBV12-3 or TRBV12-4 and TRBJ2-4; no clear D gene. V was clipped by 1 base and J by 7 bases, with 8 bases between them. The CDR3 length is 13 residues.

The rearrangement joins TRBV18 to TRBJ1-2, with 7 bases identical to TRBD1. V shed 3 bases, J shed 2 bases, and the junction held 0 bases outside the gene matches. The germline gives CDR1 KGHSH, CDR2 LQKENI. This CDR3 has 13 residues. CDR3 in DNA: TGTGCCAGCTCACCGGGACAGAACTATGGCTACACCTTC. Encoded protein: CASSPGQNYGYTF.

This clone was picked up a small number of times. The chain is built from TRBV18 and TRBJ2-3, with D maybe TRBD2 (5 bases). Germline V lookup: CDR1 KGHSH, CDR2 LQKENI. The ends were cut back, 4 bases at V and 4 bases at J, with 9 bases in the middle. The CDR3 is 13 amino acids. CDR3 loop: CASSRTEADTQYF. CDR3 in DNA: TGTGCCAGCTCACGCACGGAGGCAGATACGCAGTATTTT.

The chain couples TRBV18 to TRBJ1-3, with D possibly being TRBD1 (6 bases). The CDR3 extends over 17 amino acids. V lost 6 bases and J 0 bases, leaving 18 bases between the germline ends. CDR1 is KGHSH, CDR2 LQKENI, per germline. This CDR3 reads CASSPFRTAISGNTIYF. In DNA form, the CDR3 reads TGTGCCAGCTCCCCCTTCCGGACAGCCATCTCTGGAAACACCATATATTTT.

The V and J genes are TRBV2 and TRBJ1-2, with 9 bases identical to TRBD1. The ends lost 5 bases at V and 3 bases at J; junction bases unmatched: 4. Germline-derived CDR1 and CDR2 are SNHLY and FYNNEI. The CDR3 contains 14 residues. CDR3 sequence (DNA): TGTGCCAGCAGTTCACGGACAGGGGACTATGGCTACACCTTC. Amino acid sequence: CASSSRTGDYGYTF.

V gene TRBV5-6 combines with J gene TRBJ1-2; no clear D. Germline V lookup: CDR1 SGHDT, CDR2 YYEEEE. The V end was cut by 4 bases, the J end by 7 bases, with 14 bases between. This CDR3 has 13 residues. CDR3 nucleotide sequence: TGTGCCAGCAGCCCGAGAGGGCTGGGTGGCTACACCTTC. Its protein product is CASSPRGLGGYTF. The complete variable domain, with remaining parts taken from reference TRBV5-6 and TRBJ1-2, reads DAGVTQSPTHLIKTRGQQVTLRCSPKSGHDTVSWYQQALGQGPQFIFQYYEEEERQRGNFPDRFSGHQFPNYSSELNVNALLLGDSALYLCASSPRGLGGYTFGSGTRLTVV.

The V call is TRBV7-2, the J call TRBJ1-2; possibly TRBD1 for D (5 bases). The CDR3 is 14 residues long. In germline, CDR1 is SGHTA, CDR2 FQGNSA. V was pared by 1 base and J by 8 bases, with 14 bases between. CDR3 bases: TGTGCCAGCAGCTTAGAGGGGCAGAGGACCGGCTACACCTTC. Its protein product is CASSLEGQRTGYTF.

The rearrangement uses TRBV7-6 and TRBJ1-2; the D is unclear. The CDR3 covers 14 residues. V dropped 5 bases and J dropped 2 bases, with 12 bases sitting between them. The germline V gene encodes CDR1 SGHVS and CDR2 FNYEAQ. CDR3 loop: CASSPGTSNYGYTF. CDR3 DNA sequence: TGTGCCAGCAGCCCGGGAACATCGAACTATGGCTACACCTTC.

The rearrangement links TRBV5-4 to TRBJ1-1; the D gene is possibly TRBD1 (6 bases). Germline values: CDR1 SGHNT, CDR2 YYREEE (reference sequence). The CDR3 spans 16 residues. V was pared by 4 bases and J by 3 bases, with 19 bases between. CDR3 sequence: CASSRGGREWDTEAFF. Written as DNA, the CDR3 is TGTGCCAGCAGCCGGGGGGGCAGGGAGTGGGACACTGAAGCTTTCTTT.

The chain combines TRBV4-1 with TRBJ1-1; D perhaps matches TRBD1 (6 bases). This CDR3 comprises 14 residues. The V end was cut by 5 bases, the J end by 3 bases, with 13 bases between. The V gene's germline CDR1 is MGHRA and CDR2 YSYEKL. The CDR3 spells CASSDQGPYTEAFF. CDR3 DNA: TGCGCCAGCAGCGATCAGGGGCCTTACACTGAAGCTTTCTTT.

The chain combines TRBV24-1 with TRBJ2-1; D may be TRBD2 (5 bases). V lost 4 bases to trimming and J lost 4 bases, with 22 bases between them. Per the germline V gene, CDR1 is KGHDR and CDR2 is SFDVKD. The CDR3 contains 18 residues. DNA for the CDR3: TGTGCCACCAGTGAAGAAGGAACTAGAGGGTGGGATTACAATGAGCAGTTCTTC. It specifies CATSEEGTRGWDYNEQFF.

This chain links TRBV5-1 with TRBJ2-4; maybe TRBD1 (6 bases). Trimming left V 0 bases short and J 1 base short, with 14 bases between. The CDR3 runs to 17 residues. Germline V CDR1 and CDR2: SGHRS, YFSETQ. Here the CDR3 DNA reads TGCGCCAGCAGCTTGGTGGACAGAACAACGGCCAAAAACATTCAGTACTTC. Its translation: CASSLVDRTTAKNIQYF.

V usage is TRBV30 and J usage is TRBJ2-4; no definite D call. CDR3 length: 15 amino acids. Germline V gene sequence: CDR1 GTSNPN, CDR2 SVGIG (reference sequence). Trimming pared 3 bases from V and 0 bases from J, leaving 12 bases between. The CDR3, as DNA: TGTGCCTGGAGCACACCCCCCATAGCCAAAAACATTCAGTACTTC. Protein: CAWSTPPIAKNIQYF.

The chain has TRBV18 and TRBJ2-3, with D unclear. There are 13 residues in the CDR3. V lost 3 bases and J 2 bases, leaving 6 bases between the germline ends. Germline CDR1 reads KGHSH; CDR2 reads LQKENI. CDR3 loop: CASSPMFTDTQYF. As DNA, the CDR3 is TGTGCCAGCTCACCTATGTTCACAGATACGCAGTATTTT. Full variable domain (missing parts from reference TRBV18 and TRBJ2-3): NAGVMQNPRHLVRRRGQEARLRCSPMKGHSHVYWYRQLPEEGLKFMVYLQKENIIDESGMPKERFSAEFPKEGPSILRIQQVVRGDSAAYFCASSPMFTDTQYFGPGTRLTVL.

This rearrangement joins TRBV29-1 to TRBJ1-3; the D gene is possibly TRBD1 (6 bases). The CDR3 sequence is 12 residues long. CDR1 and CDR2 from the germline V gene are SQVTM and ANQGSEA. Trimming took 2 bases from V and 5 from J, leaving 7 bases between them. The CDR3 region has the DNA TGCAGCGTTGAAAGGGGGAGAAACACCATATATTTT. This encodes CSVERGRNTIYF.

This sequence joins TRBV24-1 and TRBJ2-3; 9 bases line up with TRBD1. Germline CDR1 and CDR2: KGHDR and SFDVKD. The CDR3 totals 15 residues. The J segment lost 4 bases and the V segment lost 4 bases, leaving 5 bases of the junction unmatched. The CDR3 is CATSDRDRDADTQYF. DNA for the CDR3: TGTGCCACCAGTGACCGGGACAGGGATGCAGATACGCAGTATTTT.

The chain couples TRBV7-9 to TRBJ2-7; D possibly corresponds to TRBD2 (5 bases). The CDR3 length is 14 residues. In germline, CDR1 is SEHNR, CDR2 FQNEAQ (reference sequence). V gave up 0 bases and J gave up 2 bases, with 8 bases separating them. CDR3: CASSLAGSPYEQYV. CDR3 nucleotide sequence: TGTGCCAGCAGCTTAGCGGGGAGTCCCTACGAGCAGTACGTC.

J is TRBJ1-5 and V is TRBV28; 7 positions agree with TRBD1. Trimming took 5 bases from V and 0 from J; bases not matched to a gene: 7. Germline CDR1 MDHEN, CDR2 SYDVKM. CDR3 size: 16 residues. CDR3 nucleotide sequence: TGTGCCAGCAGTCGGATACAGGGGCCTAGCAATCAGCCCCAGCATTTT. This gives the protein CASSRIQGPSNQPQHF.